This T cell receptor beta chain was captured in a study of blood T cell repertoires in COVID-19. Study-level information: Acute and convalescent COVID-19 specimens originated in the United States, Italy and Spain. PBMCs, B-cell-depleted T cells, or T cells were the source of the cDNA or gDNA that made up the material.

As processed by the authors: Amplified reference gene primers provided the basis for estimating nucleated cell counts. TCRdb keeps only in-frame clones here, not all; method: immunoSEQ multiplex PCR. The V and J calls and clone size come from that table; D and trimming were worked out from the DNA. Of over 150,000 clones in the sample, about 86% were seen once. J gave up 2 bases and V 4 bases, and 3 bases lay outside the gene matches. This CDR3 spans 14 amino acids. The germline V gene has CDR1 SGHTA and CDR2 FQGNSA. V is TRBV7-2 and J is TRBJ2-7; the match to TRBD2 covers 9 bases. This receptor was taken from a man over 45 with active or convalescent COVID-19. Specimen: peripheral blood. In DNA form, the CDR3 reads TGTGCCAGCAGCTGGACTAGCGTCCCCTACGAGCAGTACTTC. The encoded protein is CASSWTSVPYEQYF.